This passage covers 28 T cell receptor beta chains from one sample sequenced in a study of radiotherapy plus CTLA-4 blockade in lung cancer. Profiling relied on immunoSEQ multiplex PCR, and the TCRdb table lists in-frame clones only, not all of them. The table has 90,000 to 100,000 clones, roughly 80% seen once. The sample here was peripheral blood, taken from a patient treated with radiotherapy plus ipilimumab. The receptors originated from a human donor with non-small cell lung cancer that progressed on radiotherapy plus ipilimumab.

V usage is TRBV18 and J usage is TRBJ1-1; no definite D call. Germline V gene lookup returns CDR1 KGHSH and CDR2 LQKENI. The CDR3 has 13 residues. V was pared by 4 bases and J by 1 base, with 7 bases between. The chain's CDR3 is CASSREGNTEAFF. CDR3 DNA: TGTGCCAGCTCACGAGAGGGGAACACTGAAGCTTTCTTT.

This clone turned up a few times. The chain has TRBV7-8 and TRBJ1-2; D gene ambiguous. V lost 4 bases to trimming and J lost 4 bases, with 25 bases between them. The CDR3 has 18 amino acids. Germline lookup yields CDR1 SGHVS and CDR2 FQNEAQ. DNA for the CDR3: TGTGCCAGCAGCTCAGCACGCCGACCTCTAATTACTAGCTATGGCTACACCTTC. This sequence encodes CASSSARRPLITSYGYTF.

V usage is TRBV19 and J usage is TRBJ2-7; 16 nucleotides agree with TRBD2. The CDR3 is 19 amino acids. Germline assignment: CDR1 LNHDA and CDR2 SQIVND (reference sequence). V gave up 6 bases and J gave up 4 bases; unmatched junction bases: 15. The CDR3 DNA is TGTGCCAGTAGCCCTGACTCCGGGACTAGCGGGAGGGAGAAGTACGAGCAGTACTTC. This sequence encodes CASSPDSGTSGREKYEQYF.

The CDR3 nucleotides are TGTGCCAGCAGCCCCGGTAAGGGACGGGGCCGGGAGCAGTACTTC. Protein sequence: CASSPGKGRGREQYF. The chain recombines TRBV21-1 with TRBJ2-7. TRBV21-1 is recorded as a pseudogene. This CDR3 has 15 amino acids.

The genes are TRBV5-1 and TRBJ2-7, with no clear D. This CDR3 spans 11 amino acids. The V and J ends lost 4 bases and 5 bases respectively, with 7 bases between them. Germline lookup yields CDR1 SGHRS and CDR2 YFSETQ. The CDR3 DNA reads TGCGCCAGCAGCGACCACGACGAGCAGTACTTC. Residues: CASSDHDEQYF.

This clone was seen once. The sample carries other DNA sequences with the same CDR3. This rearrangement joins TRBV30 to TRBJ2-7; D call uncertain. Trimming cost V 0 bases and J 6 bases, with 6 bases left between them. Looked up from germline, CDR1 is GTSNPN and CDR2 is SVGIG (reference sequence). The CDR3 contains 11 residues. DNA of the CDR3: TGTGCCTGGAGTGTCGGGCGCGAGCAGTACGTC. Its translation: CAWSVGREQYV.

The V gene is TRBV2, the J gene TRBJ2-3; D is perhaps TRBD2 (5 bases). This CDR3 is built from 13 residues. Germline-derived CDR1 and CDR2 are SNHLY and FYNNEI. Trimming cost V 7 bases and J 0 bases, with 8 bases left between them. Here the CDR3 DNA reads TGTGCCAGCAAGAGGGATAGCACAGATACGCAGTATTTT. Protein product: CASKRDSTDTQYF.

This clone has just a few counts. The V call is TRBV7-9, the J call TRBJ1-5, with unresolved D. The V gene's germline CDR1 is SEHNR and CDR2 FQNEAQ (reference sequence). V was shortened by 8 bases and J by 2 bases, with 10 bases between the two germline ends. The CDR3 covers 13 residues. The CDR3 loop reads CASSTYGNQPQHF. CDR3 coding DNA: TGTGCCAGCTCAACATATGGCAATCAGCCCCAGCATTTT.

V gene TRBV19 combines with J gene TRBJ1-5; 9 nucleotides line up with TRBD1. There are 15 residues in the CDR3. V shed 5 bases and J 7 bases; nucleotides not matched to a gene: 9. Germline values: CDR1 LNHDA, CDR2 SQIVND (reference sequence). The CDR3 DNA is TGTGCCAGTAGTGATACAGGGGGCTCGGGGCAGCCCCAGCATTTT. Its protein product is CASSDTGGSGQPQHF. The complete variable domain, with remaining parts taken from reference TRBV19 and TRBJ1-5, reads DGGITQSPKYLFRKEGQNVTLSCEQNLNHDAMYWYRQDPGQGLRLIYYSQIVNDFQKGDIAEGYSVSREKKESFPLTVTSAQKNPTAFYLCASSDTGGSGQPQHFGDGTRLSIL.

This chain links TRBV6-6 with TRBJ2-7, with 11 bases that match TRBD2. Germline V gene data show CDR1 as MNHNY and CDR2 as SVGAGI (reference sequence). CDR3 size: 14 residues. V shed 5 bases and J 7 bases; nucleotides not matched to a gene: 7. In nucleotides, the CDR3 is TGTGCCAGCAGTCGACTAGCGGGACTGGAAGAGCAGTACTTC. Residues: CASSRLAGLEEQYF.

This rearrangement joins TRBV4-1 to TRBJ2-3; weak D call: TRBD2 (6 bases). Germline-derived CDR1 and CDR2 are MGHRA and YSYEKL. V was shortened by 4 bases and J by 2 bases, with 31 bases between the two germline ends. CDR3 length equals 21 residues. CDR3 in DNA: TGCGCCAGCAGCCGACTAGGAGGGGATCCCCGACTGCTCCCGCCCACAGATACGCAGTATTTT. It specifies CASSRLGGDPRLLPPTDTQYF.

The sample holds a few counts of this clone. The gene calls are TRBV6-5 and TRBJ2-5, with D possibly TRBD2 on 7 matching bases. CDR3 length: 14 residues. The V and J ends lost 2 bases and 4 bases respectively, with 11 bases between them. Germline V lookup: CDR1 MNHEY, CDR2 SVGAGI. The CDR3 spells CASSYGGGRETQYF. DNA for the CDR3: TGTGCCAGCAGTTACGGGGGGGGCAGAGAGACCCAGTACTTC.

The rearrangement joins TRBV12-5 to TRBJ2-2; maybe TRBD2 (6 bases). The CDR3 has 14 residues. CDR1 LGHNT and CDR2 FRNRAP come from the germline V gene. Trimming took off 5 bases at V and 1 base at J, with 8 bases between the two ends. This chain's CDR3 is CASGRLGNTGELFF. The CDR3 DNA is TGTGCTAGTGGTCGACTAGGGAACACCGGGGAGCTGTTTTTT.

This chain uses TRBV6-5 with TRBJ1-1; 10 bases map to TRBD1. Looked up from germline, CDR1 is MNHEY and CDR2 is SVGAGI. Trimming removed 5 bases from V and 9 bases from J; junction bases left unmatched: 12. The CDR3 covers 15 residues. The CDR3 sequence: CASSRWGQGISKAFF. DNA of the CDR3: TGTGCCAGCAGTAGGTGGGGACAGGGGATATCGAAAGCTTTCTTT.

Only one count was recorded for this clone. The CDR3 coding sequence is TGCGCCAGCAGCTTGGAAGGTAATGAAAAACTGTTTTTT. Translated: CASSLEGNEKLFF. V and J are TRBV5-1 and TRBJ1-4; D remains unclear. Per germline, CDR1 SGHRS and CDR2 YFSETQ. The CDR3 sequence is 13 residues long. The V gene lost 0 bases and the J gene lost 4 bases, with 4 bases spanning the gap.

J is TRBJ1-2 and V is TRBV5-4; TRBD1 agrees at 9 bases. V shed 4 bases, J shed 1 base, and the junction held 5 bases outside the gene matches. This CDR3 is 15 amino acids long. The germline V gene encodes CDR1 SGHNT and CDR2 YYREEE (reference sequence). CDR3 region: CASSAWGQGNYGYTF. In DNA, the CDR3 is TGTGCCAGCAGCGCGTGGGGACAGGGTAACTATGGCTACACCTTC. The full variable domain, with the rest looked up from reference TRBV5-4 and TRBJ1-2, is ETGVTQSPTHLIKTRGQQVTLRCSSQSGHNTVSWYQQALGQGPQFIFQYYREEENGRGNFPPRFSGLQFPNYSSELNVNALELDDSALYLCASSAWGQGNYGYTFGSGTRLTVV.

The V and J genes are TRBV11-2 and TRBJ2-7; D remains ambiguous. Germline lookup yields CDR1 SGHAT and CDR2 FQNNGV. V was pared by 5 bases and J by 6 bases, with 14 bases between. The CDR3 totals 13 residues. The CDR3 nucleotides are TGTGCCAGCAGCCCTAGGGCAAGTCTCGAGCAGTACGTC. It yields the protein CASSPRASLEQYV.

CDR3 coding DNA: TGTGCCTGGACTCTGGGGGAGGGTAGAAATGAGCAGTTCTTC. It encodes CAWTLGEGRNEQFF. This sequence joins TRBV30 and TRBJ2-1; TRBD2 aligns across 7 bases. V was pared by 4 bases and J by 7 bases, with 10 bases of the junction left unmatched. The CDR3 loop spans 14 amino acids. The germline V gene has CDR1 GTSNPN and CDR2 SVGIG (reference sequence).

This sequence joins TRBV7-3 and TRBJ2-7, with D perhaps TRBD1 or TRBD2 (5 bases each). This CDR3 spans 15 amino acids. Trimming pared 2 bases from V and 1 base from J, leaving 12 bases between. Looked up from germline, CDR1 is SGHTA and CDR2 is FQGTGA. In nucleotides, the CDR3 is TGTGCCAGCAGCTTACTGGCCGGGGCTTCCTACGAGCAGTACTTC. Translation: CASSLLAGASYEQYF.

The CDR3 sequence is CAWSVGREPNYGYTF. CDR3 in DNA: TGTGCCTGGAGTGTGGGTAGGGAACCTAACTATGGCTACACCTTC. The V and J genes are TRBV30 and TRBJ1-2, with D hard to call. The CDR3 runs to 15 residues. V lost 0 bases, J lost 0 bases, and 11 bases lay in between. Per the germline V gene, CDR1 is GTSNPN and CDR2 is SVGIG (reference sequence).

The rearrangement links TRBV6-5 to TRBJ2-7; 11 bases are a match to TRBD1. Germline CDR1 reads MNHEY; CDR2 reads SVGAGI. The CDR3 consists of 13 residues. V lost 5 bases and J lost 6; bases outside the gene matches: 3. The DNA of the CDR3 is TGTGCCAGCAGTGCGGACAGGGGGCCCGAGCAGTACTTC. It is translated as CASSADRGPEQYF.

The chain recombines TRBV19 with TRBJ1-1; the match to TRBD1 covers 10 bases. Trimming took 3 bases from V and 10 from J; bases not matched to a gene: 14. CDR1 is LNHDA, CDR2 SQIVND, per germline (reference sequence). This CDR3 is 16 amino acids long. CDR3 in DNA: TGTGCCAGTAGTATCTTCCGGGACAGGGGTATTTTGGGAGCTTTCTTT. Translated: CASSIFRDRGILGAFF. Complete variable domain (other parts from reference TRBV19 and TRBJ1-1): DGGITQSPKYLFRKEGQNVTLSCEQNLNHDAMYWYRQDPGQGLRLIYYSQIVNDFQKGDIAEGYSVSREKKESFPLTVTSAQKNPTAFYLCASSIFRDRGILGAFFGQGTRLTVV.

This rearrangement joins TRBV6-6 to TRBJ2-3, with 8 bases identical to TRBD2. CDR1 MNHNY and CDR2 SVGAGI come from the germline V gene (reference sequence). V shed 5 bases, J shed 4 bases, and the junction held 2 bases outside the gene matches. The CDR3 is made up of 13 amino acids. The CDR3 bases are TGTGCCAGCAGTGCCGGGAGGGCAGATACGCAGTATTTT. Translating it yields CASSAGRADTQYF.

CDR3 coding DNA: TGTGCCAGCACCCTGGACGTAGGGGTGAACAATGAGCAGTTCTTC. Translation: CASTLDVGVNNEQFF. This rearrangement joins TRBV6-5 to TRBJ2-1, with D possibly being TRBD1 (5 bases). V was pared by 7 bases and J by 5 bases, with 18 bases between. The germline V gene has CDR1 MNHEY and CDR2 SVGAGI. This CDR3 region has 15 residues.

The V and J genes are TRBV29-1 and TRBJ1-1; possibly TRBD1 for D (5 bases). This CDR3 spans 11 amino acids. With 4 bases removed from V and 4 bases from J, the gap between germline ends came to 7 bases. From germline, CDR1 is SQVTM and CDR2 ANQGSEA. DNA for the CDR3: TGCAGCGTTGGCAGGGTCACTGAAGCTTTCTTT. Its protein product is CSVGRVTEAFF. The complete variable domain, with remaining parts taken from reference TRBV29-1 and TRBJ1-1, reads SAVISQKPSRDICQRGTSLTIQCQVDSQVTMMFWYRQQPGQSLTLIATANQGSEATYESGFVIDKFPISRPNLTFSTLTVSNMSPEDSSIYLCSVGRVTEAFFGQGTRLTVV.

CDR3 amino acids: CSVDSSREDYTF. The DNA of the CDR3 is TGCAGCGTTGATTCATCCAGGGAGGACTACACCTTC. V and J are TRBV29-1 and TRBJ1-2; a possible D gene is TRBD1 (5 bases). The CDR3 totals 12 residues. CDR1 SQVTM and CDR2 ANQGSEA come from the germline V gene. Trimming cost V 3 bases and J 10 bases, with 15 bases left between them.

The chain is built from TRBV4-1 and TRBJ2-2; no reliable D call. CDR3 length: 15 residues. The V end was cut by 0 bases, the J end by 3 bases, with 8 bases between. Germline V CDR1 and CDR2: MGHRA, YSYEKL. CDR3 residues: CASSQDSSYTGELFF. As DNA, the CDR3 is TGCGCCAGCAGCCAAGATAGCAGCTACACCGGGGAGCTGTTTTTT.

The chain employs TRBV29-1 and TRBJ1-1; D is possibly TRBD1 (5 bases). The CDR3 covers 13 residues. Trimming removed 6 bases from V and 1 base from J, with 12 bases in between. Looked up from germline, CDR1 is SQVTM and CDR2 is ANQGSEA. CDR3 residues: CSVRGVTNTEAFF. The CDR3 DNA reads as TGCAGCGTAAGGGGAGTTACGAACACTGAAGCTTTCTTT.